This T cell receptor (beta chain) was sequenced in a study of blood T cells in healthy people across ages (dated by TCRdb to the mid-2010s). Broadly, across the study: In model experiments, template switching captured about one uniquely barcoded TCR beta cDNA molecule for every two T cells. Donors of different ages were randomly distributed across sequencing lanes to avoid experimental bias. Using deep sequencing normalized with unique cDNA molecular identifiers, the study measured how TCR beta repertoire diversity changes with age. Using the same blood draw, the study looked at two additional independent replicas of 1 million unique cDNA reads for two donors, one aged 18 to 30 and the other aged 80 or older. The donors were split into four age groups: young (average approximately 16 years), middle-aged (nearly 40), aged (about 56) and long-lived (roughly 86).

The approximately 39 donors, aged 6 to 90 years, were systemically healthy Caucasian individuals from Russia. Around 10 milliliters of peripheral blood were drawn from each donor into EDTA-treated Vacutainer tubes. Ficoll-Paque density-gradient centrifugation was used to isolate PBMCs, with at least 7 million obtained per sample. Total RNA, at least 5 micrograms per sample, was extracted from PBMCs with Trizol reagent. For every donor, flow cytometry on a PBMC aliquot measured the percentage of naive CD45RAhigh/CD27high T cells. Receptor amplification or capture employed 5' RACE. Sequencer: Illumina HiSeq 2500. A second PCR of roughly 7 to 11 cycles was performed with a sample-barcoded 5' primer and a J-beta primer mix. A unique molecular identifier was introduced onto each TCR beta cDNA molecule by a template-switch 5' adaptor carrying 12 random nucleotides. Each sample yielded at least 2.5 million CDR3-containing paired-end reads. All of the RNA was converted into first-strand cDNA using the Mint cDNA synthesis kit, with a TRBC-specific oligonucleotide serving as the primer. Following uracil-DNA glycosylase treatment, a first 18-cycle PCR with universal primers M1SS and BC2_uni_R was performed on all cDNA. Concerning the study's data processing: For normalization, 1 million high-quality reads, each with a distinct molecular identifier, were randomly selected from each sample. Instead of being binned into consensus sequences, reads with shared molecular identifiers were discarded. MiTCR, set to a Q25 quality threshold and the strictest error-elimination algorithm, was used for CDR3 identification, clonotype clustering and error correction. A nonparametric unseen species model with Euler transformation was used to estimate a lower bound on total TCR beta diversity. The raw public reads went through TCRdb reprocessing: fastp at Q25, MiXCR clone calling, in-frame beta chains kept. One record per CDR3 amino acid sequence lists the most common genes and DNA. TCRdb, rather than the study authors, made the V and J calls. Across this sample there are approximately 800,000 distinct CDR3 sequences, with roughly 56% seen only once. The leading ten clones occupy around 25% of the sample.

The CDR3 measures 13 amino acids from cysteine to phenylalanine. CDR3 DNA only is kept here, 39 bases in frame from base 1. CDR1 is given as SQVTM and CDR2 as ANQGSEA, both from the germline V gene. V loses 6 bases, J loses 0 bases, and the germline ends lie 11 bases apart. Study-wide findings and limitations: Bulk unsorted PBMC profiling prevented conclusive comparison of naive and antigen-experienced compartments. Because the CMV infection status of the donors was unknown, age-related changes in expanded clonotypes may potentially have been confounded. Observed TCR beta diversity correlated strongly with the percentage of naive T cells measured by flow cytometry. As age increased, observed TCR beta diversity per million T cells dropped in a roughly linear way, and a significant reduction was already evident by age roughly 36. Estimates of total diversity based on one million sequenced T cells were regarded as lower bounds and as underestimates. Compared with the aged group, the long-lived group had more naive CD4+ T cells, fewer expanded clones and increased TCR diversity, a pattern suggesting age selection.

In the case of this clonotype: It lacks a known antigen. The record has no base qualities; no much larger clone is one base away.

This receptor was identified in a man aged 40-50 years in good health. In this chain, TRBV29-1 is recombined with TRBJ1-1; the best D guess is TRBD1, with 5 bases matching. The material sequenced was blood. The DNA sequence reads TGCAGCGTCGGCAGGGATGTGAACACTGAAGCTTTCTTT. Its translation is CSVGRDVNTEAFF.